One and the same sample provided the 5 T cell receptor beta chains below, sequenced in a study of cytomegalovirus exposure and HLA in healthy donors. Researchers ran the PCR with 60 Vbeta and 13 Jbeta primers. Profiled with immunoSEQ multiplex PCR; TCRdb holds only in-frame clones, not every one. The repertoire holds about 160,000 clones, 65% to 85% seen once, with more than 1% in the top ten. The sequencing input was PBMCs. The receptors shown here come from a boy aged 2 to 10 in good health and CMV-seronegative.

This clone was recorded once. The chain couples TRBV18 to TRBJ2-5, with D possibly TRBD1 on 6 matching bases. This CDR3 comprises 14 residues. Germline V gene sequence: CDR1 KGHSH, CDR2 LQKENI. The V gene lost 5 bases and the J gene lost 3 bases, with 13 bases spanning the gap. As DNA, the CDR3 is TGTGCCAGCTCAAAAGGCGGACAGAAAGAGACCCAGTACTTC. This translates into CASSKGGQKETQYF.

The chain recombines TRBV12-5 with TRBJ1-2; 7 positions match TRBD1. CDR1 LGHNT and CDR2 FRNRAP come from the germline V gene. The CDR3 is made up of 13 amino acids. V shed 3 bases, J shed 3 bases, and the junction held 1 base outside the gene matches. CDR3 bases: TGTGCTAGTGGTTTACAGGGGTACTATGGCTACACCTTC. It yields the protein CASGLQGYYGYTF.

This chain links TRBV30 with TRBJ2-1, with D hard to call. Germline CDR1 GTSNPN, CDR2 SVGIG (reference sequence). The CDR3 runs 11 residues. CDR3 coding DNA: TGTGCTCGGAAGGAGCATGGCGAGCAGTTCTTC. It translates to CARKEHGEQFF.

The rearrangement links TRBV2 to TRBJ2-5; D is unclear. The V gene's germline CDR1 is SNHLY and CDR2 FYNNEI. The CDR3 is made up of 14 amino acids. Trimming stripped 2 bases from V and 1 base from J, with 8 bases between. CDR3 in amino acids: CASSERRSQETQYF. CDR3 bases: TGTGCCAGCAGTGAAAGGCGGAGCCAAGAGACCCAGTACTTC.

The CDR3 bases are TGCGCCAGCAGCCAAGATTGGCCCGACAGGGGTACTCTGAACACTGAAGCTTTCTTT. The encoded protein is CASSQDWPDRGTLNTEAFF. The J gene is TRBJ1-1, the V gene TRBV4-3; 8 nucleotides agree with TRBD1. The V gene end was trimmed by 0 bases and the J gene end by 0 bases; junction bases not matched to a gene: 12. Germline loops: CDR1 LGHNA, CDR2 YSLEER. This CDR3 spans 19 amino acids.